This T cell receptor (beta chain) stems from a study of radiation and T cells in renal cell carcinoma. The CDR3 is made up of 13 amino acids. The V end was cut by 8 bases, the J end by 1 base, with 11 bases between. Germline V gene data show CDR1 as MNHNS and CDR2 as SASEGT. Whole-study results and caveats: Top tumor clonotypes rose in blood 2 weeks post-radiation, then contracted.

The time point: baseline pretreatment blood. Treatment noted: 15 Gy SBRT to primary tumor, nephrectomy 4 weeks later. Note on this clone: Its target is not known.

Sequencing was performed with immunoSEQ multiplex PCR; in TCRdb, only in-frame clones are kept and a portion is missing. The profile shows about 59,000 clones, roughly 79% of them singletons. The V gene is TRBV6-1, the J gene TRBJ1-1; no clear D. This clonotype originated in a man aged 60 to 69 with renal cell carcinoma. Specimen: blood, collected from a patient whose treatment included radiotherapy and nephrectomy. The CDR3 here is CASPRTGNTEAFF. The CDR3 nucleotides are TGTGCCAGCCCCCGCACGGGGAACACTGAAGCTTTCTTT.